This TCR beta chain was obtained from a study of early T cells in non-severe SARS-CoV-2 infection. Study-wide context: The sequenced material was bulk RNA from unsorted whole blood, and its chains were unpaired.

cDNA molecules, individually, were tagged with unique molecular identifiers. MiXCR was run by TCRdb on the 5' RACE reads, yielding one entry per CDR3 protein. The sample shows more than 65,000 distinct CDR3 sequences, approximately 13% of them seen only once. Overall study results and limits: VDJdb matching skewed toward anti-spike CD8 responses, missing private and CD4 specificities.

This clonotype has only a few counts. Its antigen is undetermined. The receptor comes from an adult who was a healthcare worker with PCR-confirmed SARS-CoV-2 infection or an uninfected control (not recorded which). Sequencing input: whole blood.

The CDR3 region is CASSFRNQPQHF. DNA for the CDR3: TGTGCCAGCAGCTTTCGCAATCAGCCCCAGCATTTT. The genes are TRBV7-2 and TRBJ1-5; no definite D call. CDR1 and CDR2 (germline): SGHTA, FQGNSA. Trimming left V 3 bases short and J 2 bases short, with 2 bases between. CDR3 length: 12 amino acids. The variable domain in full, completed from reference TRBV7-2 and TRBJ1-5, reads GAGVSQSPSNKVTEKGKDVELRCDPISGHTALYWYRQSLGQGLEFLIYFQGNSAPDKSGLPSDRFSAERTGGSVSTLTIQRTQQEDSAVYLCASSFRNQPQHFGDGTRLSIL.